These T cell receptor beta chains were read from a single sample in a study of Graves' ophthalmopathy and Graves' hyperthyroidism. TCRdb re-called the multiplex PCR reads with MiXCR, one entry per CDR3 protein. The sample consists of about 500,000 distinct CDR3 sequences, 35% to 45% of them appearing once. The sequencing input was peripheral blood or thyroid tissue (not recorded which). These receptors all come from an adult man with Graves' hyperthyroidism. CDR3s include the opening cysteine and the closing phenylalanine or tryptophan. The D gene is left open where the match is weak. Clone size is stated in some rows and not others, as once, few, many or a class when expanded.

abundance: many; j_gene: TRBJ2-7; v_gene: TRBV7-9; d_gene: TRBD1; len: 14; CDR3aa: CASTRDRGNYEQYF; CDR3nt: TGTGCCAGCACTCGTGACAGGGGAAATTACGAGCAGTACTTC
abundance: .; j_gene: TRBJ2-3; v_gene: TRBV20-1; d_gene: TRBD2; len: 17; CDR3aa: CSARYTGTSGFTDTQYF; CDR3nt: TGCAGTGCTAGATACACCGGGACTAGCGGATTCACAGATACGCAGTATTTT
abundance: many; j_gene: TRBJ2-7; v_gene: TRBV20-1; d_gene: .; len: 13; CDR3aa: CSARSLPTYEQYF; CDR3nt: TGCAGTGCTAGAAGTCTACCCACCTACGAGCAGTACTTC
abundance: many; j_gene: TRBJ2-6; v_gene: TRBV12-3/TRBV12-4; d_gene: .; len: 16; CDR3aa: CASRRDGGSGANVLTF; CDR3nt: TGTGCCAGCAGAAGGGACGGAGGCTCTGGGGCCAACGTCCTGACTTTC
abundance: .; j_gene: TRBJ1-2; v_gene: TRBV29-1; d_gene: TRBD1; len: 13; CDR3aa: CSGLGQGWEGYTF; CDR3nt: TGCAGCGGACTGGGACAGGGGTGGGAAGGCTACACCTTC
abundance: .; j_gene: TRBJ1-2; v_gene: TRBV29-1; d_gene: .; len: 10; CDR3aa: CSPTSYGYTF; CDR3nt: TGCAGCCCGACAAGTTATGGCTACACCTTC
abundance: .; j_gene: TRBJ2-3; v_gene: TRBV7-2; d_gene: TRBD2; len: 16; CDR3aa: CASSRRAGLGTDTQYF; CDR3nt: TGTGCCAGCAGCCGAAGAGCGGGACTAGGCACAGATACGCAGTATTTT
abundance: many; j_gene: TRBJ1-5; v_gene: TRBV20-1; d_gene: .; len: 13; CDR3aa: CSAGRVSNQPQHF; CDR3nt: TGCAGTGCTGGCAGGGTGAGCAATCAGCCCCAGCATTTT
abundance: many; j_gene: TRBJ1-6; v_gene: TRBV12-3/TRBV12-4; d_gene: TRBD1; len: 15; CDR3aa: CASSSSGTGNSPLHF; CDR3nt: TGTGCCAGCAGTTCCTCCGGGACAGGGAATTCACCCCTCCACTTT
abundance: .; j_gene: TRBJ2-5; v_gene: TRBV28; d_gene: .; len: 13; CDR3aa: CASSQTSRETQYF; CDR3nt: TGTGCCAGCAGCCAAACTAGCAGAGAGACCCAGTACTTC
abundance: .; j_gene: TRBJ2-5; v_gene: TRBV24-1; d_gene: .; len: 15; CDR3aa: CATSDSKQPGETQYF; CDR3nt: TGTGCCACCAGTGATTCGAAACAACCAGGAGAGACCCAGTACTTC
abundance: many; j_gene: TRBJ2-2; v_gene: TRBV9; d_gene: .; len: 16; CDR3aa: CASSVGGHVRSGELFF; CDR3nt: TGTGCCAGCAGCGTTGGGGGGCATGTTAGGTCCGGGGAGCTGTTTTTT
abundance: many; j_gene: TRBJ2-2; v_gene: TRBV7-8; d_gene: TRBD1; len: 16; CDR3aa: CASSPTGGLNTGELFF; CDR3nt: TGTGCCAGCAGCCCCACAGGGGGCCTAAACACCGGGGAGCTGTTTTTT
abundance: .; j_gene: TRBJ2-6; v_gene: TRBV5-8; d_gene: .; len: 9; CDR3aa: CASSLSRTF; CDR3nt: TGTGCCAGCAGCTTGTCCCGGACTTTC